The subject of this entry is one TCR beta chain. What it binds is unknown. Sample time point: week 47, end of study. Vaccination comprised doses that each held 300 ug of mutant IDH1 20-mer peptide, plus topical imiquimod. Only in-frame clones appear in the TCRdb table, and some are missing; sequencing was by immunoSEQ multiplex PCR. The sample lists about 90,000 clones, roughly 91% occurring once. Germline V lookup: CDR1 LNHDA, CDR2 SQIVND (reference sequence). Between the trimmed V and J ends, which lost 5 bases and 2 bases, there was a span of 14 bases. The CDR3 covers 15 residues. The source of the sample is a study of a mutant IDH1 vaccine in newly diagnosed glioma. Study at large: The initiation of vaccination occurred 4-6 weeks after radiotherapy alone, or with temozolomide cycles.

The rearrangement joins TRBV19 to TRBJ2-3; possible D gene TRBD2, 6 bases. Specimen: PBMCs, collected from a glioma patient whose treatment included an IDH1 peptide vaccine. The TCR sequence derives from a woman aged 45-59 years with glioma. CDR3 region: CASSPGTSLTDTQYF. The CDR3 nucleotides are TGTGCCAGTAGTCCCGGGACTTCCCTCACAGATACGCAGTATTTT.